This T cell receptor beta chain originates from a study of shared clonotypes between healthy human individuals. The protocol was immunoSEQ multiplex PCR, while the TCRdb copy is restricted to in-frame clones and leaves out a portion. The table includes about 2.3 million clones, 92% detected once. Germline V gives CDR1 LNHDA, CDR2 SQIVND (reference sequence). The CDR3 covers 16 residues. V lost 4 bases to trimming and J lost 0 bases, with 13 bases between them. The TCR comes from a man aged 18 to 30 in good health. Some clones in this sample may be carry-over from other donors' samples. Sequencing was done on a sample of naive CD4+ T cells from PBMCs. Documented subset: CD45RA+ positively selected. The chain joins TRBV19 to TRBJ2-4; D remains unclear. The CDR3 nucleotides read TGTGCCAGTAGTAGGTCTGATGCACTAGCCAAAAACATTCAGTACTTC. Residues: CASSRSDALAKNIQYF.